This passage covers 15 T cell receptor beta chains from one sample sequenced in a study of blood T cell repertoires in COVID-19. Measured with immunoSEQ multiplex PCR; TCRdb has only the in-frame clones, and not every one. The sample lists roughly 100,000 clones; around nine tenths were seen once. Specimen: peripheral blood. The receptors were gathered from a man in his forties or fifties with active or convalescent COVID-19.

This clone was seen only once. The V and J genes are TRBV5-1 and TRBJ2-5, with a tentative D call TRBD2 (5 bases). The V gene lost 1 base and the J gene lost 3 bases, with 10 bases spanning the gap. Looked up from germline, CDR1 is SGHRS and CDR2 is YFSETQ. This CDR3 spans 14 amino acids. CDR3 nucleotide sequence: TGCGCCAGCAGCTTGTACTCCGGGGAAGAGACCCAGTACTTC. Translating gives CASSLYSGEETQYF.

This clone is a singleton in its sample. This chain links TRBV28 with TRBJ2-7; a weak D match, TRBD1 (6 bases). V was cut by 5 bases and J by 7 bases, with 18 bases left in between. CDR1 is MDHEN, CDR2 SYDVKM, per germline. This CDR3 spans 14 amino acids. The CDR3 loop reads CASSAHRDTGEQYF. In DNA form, the CDR3 reads TGTGCCAGCAGTGCCCACCGGGACACTGGGGAGCAGTACTTC.

This rearrangement joins TRBV7-8 to TRBJ2-1; 7 bases fit TRBD2. Per the germline V gene, CDR1 is SGHVS and CDR2 is FQNEAQ. The CDR3 sequence is 17 residues long. V lost 5 bases, J lost 8 bases, and 18 bases stayed unmatched. For the CDR3, the DNA is TGTGCCAGCAGCGCCACCCGGGGGGACTATTATACAGATGAGCAGTTCTTC. Translated: CASSATRGDYYTDEQFF. Complete variable domain (other parts from reference TRBV7-8 and TRBJ2-1): GAGVSQSPRYKVAKRGQDVALRCDPISGHVSLFWYQQALGQGPEFLTYFQNEAQLDKSGLPSDRFFAERPEGSVSTLKIQRTQQEDSAVYLCASSATRGDYYTDEQFFGPGTRLTVL.

The rearrangement joins TRBV7-2 to TRBJ1-2; tentatively, D is TRBD1 (6 bases). Trimming left V 5 bases short and J 0 bases short, with 16 bases between. CDR3 length: 16 residues. CDR1 is SGHTA, CDR2 FQGNSA, per germline. This CDR3 is CASSATGTPANYGYTF. The CDR3 DNA follows: TGTGCCAGCAGCGCTACCGGGACACCAGCTAACTATGGCTACACCTTC.

This clone occurred once. V is TRBV7-2 and J is TRBJ1-1; 7 bases are shared with TRBD1. V lost 1 base and J lost 0; bases outside the gene matches: 2. In germline, CDR1 is SGHTA, CDR2 FQGNSA. There are 15 residues in the CDR3. For the CDR3, the DNA is TGTGCCAGCAGCTTAGTTGACAGGGTGAACACTGAAGCTTTCTTT. It specifies CASSLVDRVNTEAFF.

The V gene is TRBV5-6, the J gene TRBJ1-5; D call uncertain. CDR3 length equals 14 residues. V dropped 1 base and J dropped 4 bases, with 9 bases sitting between them. Germline V gene sequence: CDR1 SGHDT, CDR2 YYEEEE. CDR3 in DNA: TGTGCCAGCAGCTTGTCAACGGGTAATCAGCCCCAGCATTTT. Protein: CASSLSTGNQPQHF.

The chain is built from TRBV11-2 and TRBJ2-2, with D perhaps matching TRBD1 (6 bases). The CDR3 runs to 17 residues. V was clipped by 2 bases and J by 0 bases, with 13 bases between them. Germline V gene sequence: CDR1 SGHAT, CDR2 FQNNGV. The CDR3 bases are TGTGCCAGCAGCTTATTGGGGTGGGACACGAACACCGGGGAGCTGTTTTTT. The encoded protein is CASSLLGWDTNTGELFF.

The chain links TRBV5-1 to TRBJ2-1, with D possibly being TRBD2 (7 bases). Germline CDR1 reads SGHRS; CDR2 reads YFSETQ. CDR3 length: 15 amino acids. Trimming pared 2 bases from V and 2 bases from J, leaving 11 bases between. CDR3 nucleotides: TGCGCCAGCAGCTTCGACGGGGGGCCCTACAATGAGCAGTTCTTC. Translation: CASSFDGGPYNEQFF.

V is TRBV28 and J is TRBJ1-6; 10 bases agree with TRBD1. The J segment lost 7 bases and the V segment lost 2 bases, leaving 5 bases of the junction unmatched. This CDR3 spans 16 amino acids. CDR1 and CDR2 (germline): MDHEN, SYDVKM. CDR3 DNA sequence: TGTGCCAGCAGTTTACGACAGGGGGCGTCAAATTCACCCCTCCACTTT. Protein: CASSLRQGASNSPLHF.

The chain carries TRBV25-1 and TRBJ2-2; D call uncertain. The CDR3 is 14 residues long. Trimming took off 1 base at V and 7 bases at J, with 10 bases between the two ends. Germline V gene sequence: CDR1 MGHDK, CDR2 SYGVNS. CDR3 amino acids: CASSESPGSGELFF. The DNA of the CDR3 is TGTGCCAGCAGTGAATCCCCAGGCAGCGGGGAGCTGTTTTTT.

V is TRBV10-3 and J is TRBJ2-3, with 9 bases lining up with TRBD2. Germline CDR1 and CDR2: ENHRY and SYGVKD. The ends lost 0 bases at V and 3 bases at J; junction bases unmatched: 7. The CDR3 has 17 amino acids. The CDR3 is CAISESIVRGGTDTQYF. The CDR3 DNA follows: TGTGCCATCAGTGAGTCGATTGTGCGGGGGGGGACAGATACGCAGTATTTT.

This clone was counted a few times. V and J are TRBV7-8 and TRBJ2-1, with 7 positions matching TRBD2. V lost 6 bases, J lost 4 bases, and 6 bases stayed unmatched. From germline, CDR1 is SGHVS and CDR2 FQNEAQ. This CDR3 region has 14 residues. The CDR3 DNA follows: TGTGCCAGCAGAGGGCGGGAGCAGTACAATGAGCAGTTCTTC. It codes for CASRGREQYNEQFF.

The chain carries TRBV24-1 and TRBJ1-4; 8 nucleotides align to TRBD1. The CDR3 sequence is 17 residues long. Trimming cost V 2 bases and J 4 bases; bases outside gene matches: 8. Germline V CDR1 and CDR2: KGHDR, SFDVKD. This CDR3 is CATSDSPRTGSNEKLFF. In DNA form, the CDR3 reads TGTGCCACCAGTGATTCACCCAGGACAGGGAGTAATGAAAAACTGTTTTTT.

V usage is TRBV14 and J usage is TRBJ1-4, with D unclear. The germline V gene encodes CDR1 SGHDN and CDR2 FVKESK. The CDR3 totals 17 residues. Trimming pared 1 base from V and 7 bases from J, leaving 19 bases between. CDR3 in amino acids: CASSQGEWVAGPEKLFF. CDR3 DNA: TGTGCCAGCAGCCAAGGTGAATGGGTGGCAGGCCCTGAAAAACTGTTTTTT.

The V gene is TRBV19, the J gene TRBJ1-5, with 8 bases matching TRBD1. Trimming at V came to 1 base and at J to 5 bases, leaving 7 bases not matched to a gene. The length of the CDR3 is 16 residues. Germline CDR1 and CDR2: LNHDA and SQIVND (reference sequence). CDR3 DNA sequence: TGTGCCAGTAGTATAGTCCGGACAGGGATGCATCAGCCCCAGCATTTT. Its translation: CASSIVRTGMHQPQHF.